A selection of T cell receptor beta chains follows, all from one sample in a study of spatial heterogeneity in lung cancer. One entry per CDR3 protein, called by TCRdb with MiXCR from the 5' RACE reads. This repertoire shows some 21,000 distinct CDR3 sequences, 3% to 3.5% found once; its top ten account for around 26%. Sequenced material: PBMCs, taken at surgery. These receptors were obtained from a female donor with early-stage non-small cell lung cancer. The CDR3 runs from the conserved cysteine through the conserved F or W. The D gene is left open where the match is weak. Expanded clones get a size class; other rows say once, few or many, or leave the size out.

CDR3 protein,CDR3 DNA,V gene,clone size,D gene,CDR3 length,J gene
CASSLQPSSYNEQFF,TGTGCCAGCAGCTTACAACCAAGCTCCTACAATGAGCAGTTCTTC,TRBV7-2,medium-sized,NA,15,TRBJ2-1
CASSATSGRNSYNEQFF,TGTGCCAGTAGTGCCACTAGCGGAAGGAACTCCTACAATGAGCAGTTCTTC,TRBV19,many,TRBD2,17,TRBJ2-1
CASSLEGAQTQYF,TGCGCCAGCAGCTTGGAAGGGGCCCAGACCCAGTACTTC,TRBV5-1,many,NA,13,TRBJ2-5
CASSQGTRASSYEQYF,TGCGCCAGCAGCCAGGGGACAAGGGCGAGCTCCTACGAGCAGTACTTC,TRBV4-1,many,NA,16,TRBJ2-7
CASIAGQTNEKLFF,TGTGCCAGCATAGCGGGACAGACTAATGAAAAACTGTTTTTT,TRBV2,many,TRBD1,14,TRBJ1-4
CASSSTGQGTDTQYF,TGTGCCAGCAGCTCCACGGGACAGGGGACAGATACGCAGTATTTT,TRBV7-2,few,TRBD1,15,TRBJ2-3
CASSPRGQTDTQYF,TGTGCCAGCAGCCCCAGAGGACAGACAGATACGCAGTATTTT,TRBV7-9,many,NA,14,TRBJ2-3
CASSLGQGSFDEQFF,TGTGCCAGTAGTTTGGGACAGGGGTCGTTCGATGAGCAGTTCTTC,TRBV19,NA,TRBD1,15,TRBJ2-1
CASSRQGASYGYTF,TGTGCCAGCAGCCGACAGGGGGCTTCCTATGGCTACACCTTC,TRBV7-9,many,TRBD1,14,TRBJ1-2
CASSVTSGRWGEQFF,TGTGCCAGCAGCGTCACTAGCGGGAGGTGGGGTGAGCAGTTCTTC,TRBV7-8,many,TRBD2,15,TRBJ2-1
CSVEDVGRGHEQYF,TGCAGCGTTGAAGATGTAGGCAGGGGCCACGAGCAGTACTTC,TRBV29-1,many,NA,14,TRBJ2-7
CASSPPGQGSYEQYF,TGTGCCAGCAGCCCCCCAGGACAGGGTTCCTACGAGCAGTACTTC,TRBV3-1,many,TRBD1,15,TRBJ2-7
CASRTRWGQETQYF,TGTGCCAGCAGGACGAGATGGGGACAAGAGACCCAGTACTTC,TRBV7-8,many,NA,14,TRBJ2-5